The 11 T cell receptor beta chains below were found in one sample sequenced in a study of T cells in Graves' hyperthyroidism and ophthalmopathy. The investigators amplified TCR beta CDR3 regions from RNA transcripts. HTBI primers were the set used in a first-round RT-PCR of the TCR CDR3. One entry per CDR3 protein, called by TCRdb with MiXCR from the multiplex PCR reads. Seen here are 550,000 to 600,000 distinct CDR3 sequences, about 43% observed once, and the top ten hold under 20%. The sequenced material came from peripheral blood or thyroid tissue (not recorded which). Every receptor here comes from an adult woman with Graves' disease, either hyperthyroidism or ophthalmopathy (not recorded which).

The chain recombines TRBV12-3 or TRBV12-4 with TRBJ2-7; D not certain. This CDR3 is 13 amino acids long. V was clipped by 6 bases and J by 3 bases, with 12 bases between them. CDR3 DNA: TGTGCCAGCAGGTCACGAGGCTTCTACGAGCAGTACTTC. Its protein is CASRSRGFYEQYF.

The rearrangement uses TRBV20-1 and TRBJ1-1; 7 bases map to TRBD1. J was trimmed by 8 bases and V by 4 bases; bases with no gene match: 13. The CDR3 has 14 amino acids. In germline, CDR1 is DFQATT, CDR2 SNEGSKA (reference sequence). This CDR3 is CSAKRTGGTGEAFF. Written as DNA, the CDR3 is TGCAGTGCTAAACGGACAGGCGGAACTGGAGAAGCTTTCTTT.

At least ten counts were recorded for this clonotype. The chain joins TRBV6-6 to TRBJ1-5; the D gene is possibly TRBD1 (5 bases). The CDR3 contains 15 residues. CDR1 and CDR2 (germline): MNHNY, SVGAGI (reference sequence). V was pared by 7 bases and J by 7 bases, with 20 bases between. Here the CDR3 reads CASIITDRGPQPQHF. The CDR3 DNA sequence: TGTGCCAGCATCATTACTGACCGGGGCCCACAGCCCCAGCATTTT.

The CDR3 loop reads CATSRGTGIPYEQYF. As DNA, the CDR3 is TGTGCCACCAGCAGAGGGACAGGGATTCCCTACGAGCAGTACTTC. J is TRBJ2-7 and V is TRBV15; 8 nucleotides line up with TRBD1. CDR1 and CDR2 from the germline V gene are LNHNV and YYDKDF (reference sequence). The CDR3 extends over 15 amino acids. After removal of 1 base from V and 2 bases from J, the junction contained 4 bases not matched to a gene. The complete variable domain, with remaining parts taken from reference TRBV15 and TRBJ2-7, reads DAMVIQNPRYQVTQFGKPVTLSCSQTLNHNVMYWYQQKSSQAPKLLFHYYDKDFNNEADTPDNFQSRRPNTSFCFLDIRSPGLGDTAMYLCATSRGTGIPYEQYFGPGTRLTVT.

In this sample, this clonotype turned up many times. The chain carries TRBV5-1 and TRBJ1-2; weak D call: TRBD1 (5 bases). The CDR3 runs to 14 residues. CDR1 is SGHRS, CDR2 YFSETQ, per germline. V was trimmed by 2 bases and J by 3 bases, leaving 11 bases between them. The CDR3 region has the DNA TGCGCCAGCAGCTTCTACAGGACTCACTATGGCTACACCTTC. Its translation: CASSFYRTHYGYTF.

This clonotype was detected a few times. The chain employs TRBV29-1 and TRBJ1-1, with D unclear. The germline V gene encodes CDR1 SQVTM and CDR2 ANQGSEA. The CDR3 sequence is 13 residues long. Trimming shortened V by 4 bases and J by 0 bases, and 9 bases separated the two germline ends. The CDR3 DNA reads TGCAGCGTTGTAAGGGCCATGAACACTGAAGCTTTCTTT. Its translation: CSVVRAMNTEAFF. The complete variable domain, with remaining parts taken from reference TRBV29-1 and TRBJ1-1, reads SAVISQKPSRDICQRGTSLTIQCQVDSQVTMMFWYRQQPGQSLTLIATANQGSEATYESGFVIDKFPISRPNLTFSTLTVSNMSPEDSSIYLCSVVRAMNTEAFFGQGTRLTVV.

This clonotype was seen at least ten times. The rearrangement joins TRBV5-1 to TRBJ1-2, with a tentative D call TRBD1 (6 bases). Deletions cut 0 bases from V and 4 bases from J, with 10 bases between. The CDR3 length is 14 residues. The germline gives CDR1 SGHRS, CDR2 YFSETQ. CDR3 bases: TGCGCCAGCAGCTTGGGGGACAACCGCTATGGCTACACCTTC. Translated, it gives CASSLGDNRYGYTF.

DNA of the CDR3: TGTGCCAGCAGTGAAGGCATATCGATCATCCCCTACGAGCAGTACTTC. As protein: CASSEGISIIPYEQYF. The V and J genes are TRBV2 and TRBJ2-7; D is unclear. There are 16 residues in the CDR3. Germline V CDR1 and CDR2: SNHLY, FYNNEI. V was pared by 1 base and J by 2 bases, with 15 bases between.

This clonotype was seen a few times. The chain carries TRBV7-2 and TRBJ2-5; possibly TRBD1 for D (5 bases). This CDR3 spans 11 amino acids. Germline V lookup: CDR1 SGHTA, CDR2 FQGNSA. V gave up 6 bases and J gave up 7 bases, with 9 bases separating them. In nucleotides, the CDR3 is TGTGCCAGCAGGGACATCGGGACCCAGTACTTC. Protein product: CASRDIGTQYF.

A note on this clonotype: At one end the junction does not follow the germline gene, possibly because of a read error. This chain uses TRBV6-1 with TRBJ1-1, with D tentatively TRBD1 (6 bases). The CDR3 spans 12 residues. Germline CDR1 reads MNHNS; CDR2 reads SASEGT. The CDR3 here is CASKGGVPEASF. CDR3 in DNA: TGTGCCAGCAAGGGGGGGGTCCCTGAAGCTTCCTTT.

The chain links TRBV7-6 to TRBJ1-1; unclear D gene. The CDR3 is made up of 13 amino acids. The germline V gene has CDR1 SGHVS and CDR2 FNYEAQ. V was trimmed by 5 bases and J by 2 bases, leaving 9 bases between them. The CDR3: CASSADTNTEAFF. CDR3 coding DNA: TGTGCCAGCAGCGCTGACACAAACACTGAAGCTTTCTTT.